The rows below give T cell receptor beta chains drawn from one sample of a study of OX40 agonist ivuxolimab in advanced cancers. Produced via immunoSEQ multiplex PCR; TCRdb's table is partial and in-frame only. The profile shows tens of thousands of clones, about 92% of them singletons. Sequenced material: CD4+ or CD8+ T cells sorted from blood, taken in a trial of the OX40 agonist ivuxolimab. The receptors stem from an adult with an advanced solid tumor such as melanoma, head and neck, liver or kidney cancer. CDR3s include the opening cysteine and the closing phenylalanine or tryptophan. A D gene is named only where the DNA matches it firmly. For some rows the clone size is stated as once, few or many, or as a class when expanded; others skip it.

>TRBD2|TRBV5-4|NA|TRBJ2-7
CASSLVTSPYEQYF
TGTGCCAGCAGCTTGGTGACTAGCCCCTACGAGCAGTACTTC
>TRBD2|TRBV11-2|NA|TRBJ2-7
CASSGLAQPYEQYF
TGTGCCAGCAGTGGACTAGCGCAACCCTACGAGCAGTACTTC
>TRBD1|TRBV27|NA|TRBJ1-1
CAFLRNYRDRRMNTEAFF
TGTGCCTTCCTACGAAATTACCGGGACAGGAGGATGAACACTGAAGCTTTCTTT
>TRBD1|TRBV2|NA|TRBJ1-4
CASSTGTGDEKLFF
TGTGCCAGCAGTACCGGGACAGGGGATGAAAAACTGTTTTTT
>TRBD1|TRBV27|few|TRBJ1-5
CASSRQGRPQHF
TGTGCCAGCAGCCGACAGGGGAGGCCCCAGCATTTT
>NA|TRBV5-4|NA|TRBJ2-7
CASSLRGGLEQYF
TGTGCCAGCAGCTTGAGAGGAGGGCTCGAGCAGTACTTC
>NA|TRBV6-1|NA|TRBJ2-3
CASRAWADGSDTQYF
TGTGCCAGCAGAGCCTGGGCGGACGGTTCAGATACGCAGTATTTT
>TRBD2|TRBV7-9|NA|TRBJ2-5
CASSFYWSSGEETQYF
TGTGCCAGCAGCTTTTATTGGTCTAGCGGGGAAGAGACCCAGTACTTC
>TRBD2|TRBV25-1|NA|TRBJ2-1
CASNEPGTSGINEQFF
TGTGCCAGCAACGAACCCGGGACTAGCGGGATTAATGAGCAGTTCTTC
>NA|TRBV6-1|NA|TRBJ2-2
CASSETAGNTGELFF
TGTGCCAGCAGTGAAACGGCAGGGAACACCGGGGAGCTGTTTTTT
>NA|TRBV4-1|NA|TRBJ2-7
CASSPAYLGYEQYF
TGCGCCAGCAGCCCCGCGTATTTAGGTTACGAGCAGTACTTC
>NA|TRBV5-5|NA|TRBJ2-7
CASSLGFEHYEQYF
TGTGCCAGCAGCTTGGGGTTTGAACACTACGAGCAGTACTTC
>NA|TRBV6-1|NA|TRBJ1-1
CAIRQGEGDTEAFF
TGTGCCATACGGCAAGGGGAAGGGGACACTGAAGCTTTCTTT
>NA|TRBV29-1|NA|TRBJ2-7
CSVRGRIGTYEQYF
TGCAGCGTCCGAGGACGTATCGGGACCTACGAGCAGTACTTC
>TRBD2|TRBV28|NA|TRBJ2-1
CASSLETLAGYNEQFF
TGTGCCAGCAGTTTGGAGACTCTAGCGGGATACAATGAGCAGTTCTTC
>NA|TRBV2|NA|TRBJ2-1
CASSGSGGYNEQFF
TGTGCCAGCAGTGGTAGCGGAGGTTACAATGAGCAGTTCTTC
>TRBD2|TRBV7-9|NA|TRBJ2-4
CASSAGLAGGDKNIQYF
TGTGCCAGCAGCGCCGGACTAGCGGGAGGTGACAAAAACATTCAGTACTTC
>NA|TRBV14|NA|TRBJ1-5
CASSQRGNQPQHF
TGTGCCAGCAGCCAACGCGGTAATCAGCCCCAGCATTTT
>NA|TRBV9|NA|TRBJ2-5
CASSPRTTQYQETQYF
TGTGCCAGCAGCCCCCGGACAACGCAATACCAAGAGACCCAGTACTTC
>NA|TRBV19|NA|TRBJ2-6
CASSLGSSGANVLTF
TGTGCCAGTAGTCTGGGGAGTTCTGGGGCCAACGTCCTGACTTTC
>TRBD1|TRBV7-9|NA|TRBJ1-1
CASSSPTGATEAFF
TGTGCCAGCAGCTCGCCGACAGGGGCCACTGAAGCTTTCTTT
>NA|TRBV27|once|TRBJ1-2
CASSLSAGTSVLGGYTF
TGTGCCAGCAGTTTATCGGCCGGGACGTCCGTTTTAGGGGGCTACACCTTC
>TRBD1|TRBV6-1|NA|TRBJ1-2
CASSPMTGDGYTF
TGTGCCAGCAGTCCTATGACAGGGGACGGCTACACCTTC
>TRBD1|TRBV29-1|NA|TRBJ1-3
CSVRTGEWTSGNTIYF
TGCAGCGTCCGGACAGGCGAATGGACCTCTGGAAACACCATATATTTT
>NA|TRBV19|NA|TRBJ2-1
CASSARSGSSYNEQFF
TGTGCCAGTAGTGCCCGAAGCGGAAGCTCCTACAATGAGCAGTTCTTC
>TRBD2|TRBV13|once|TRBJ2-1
CASSYERTSGINEQFF
TGTGCCAGCAGCTACGAACGGACTAGCGGGATTAATGAGCAGTTCTTC
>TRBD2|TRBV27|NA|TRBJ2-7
CASSSGLAGLEQYF
TGTGCCAGCAGTTCGGGACTAGCGGGACTCGAGCAGTACTTC
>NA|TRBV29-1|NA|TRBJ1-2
CSVEQCGAYGYTF
TGCAGCGTTGAACAGTGTGGGGCCTATGGCTACACCTTC
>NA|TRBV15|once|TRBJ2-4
CATGDLPGTKNIQYF
TGTGCCACCGGCGACCTCCCGGGGACCAAAAACATTCAGTACTTC
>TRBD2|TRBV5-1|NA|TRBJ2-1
CASSLAGGPGEQFF
TGCGCCAGCAGCTTAGCGGGGGGGCCAGGTGAGCAGTTCTTC
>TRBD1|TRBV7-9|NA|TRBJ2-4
CASSSQDRQGAKNIQYF
TGTGCCAGCAGCTCGCAGGACCGACAGGGGGCCAAAAACATTCAGTACTTC
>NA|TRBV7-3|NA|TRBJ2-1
CASSLTGSSGYNEQFF
TGTGCCAGCAGCTTAACGGGATCGAGCGGATACAATGAGCAGTTCTTC
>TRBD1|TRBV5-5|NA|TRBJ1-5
CASSLSGGPQHF
TGTGCCAGCAGCTTGTCAGGGGGGCCCCAGCATTTT
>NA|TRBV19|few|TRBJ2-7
CASSIASGDEQYF
TGTGCCAGTAGTATAGCCTCAGGGGACGAGCAGTACTTC
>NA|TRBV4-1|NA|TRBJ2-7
CASSLRDNEYYEQYF
TGCGCCAGCAGCCTCCGGGACAATGAATACTACGAGCAGTACTTC
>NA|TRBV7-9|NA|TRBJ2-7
CASSPGLSYEQYF
TGTGCCAGCAGCCCTGGACTCTCCTACGAGCAGTACTTC
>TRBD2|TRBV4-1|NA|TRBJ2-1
CASSQERLAGDNEQFF
TGCGCCAGCAGCCAAGAACGCCTAGCGGGTGACAATGAGCAGTTCTTC
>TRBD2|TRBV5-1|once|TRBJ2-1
CASSLGWGLAGEESYNEQFF
TGCGCCAGCAGCTTGGGGTGGGGACTAGCGGGAGAGGAATCCTACAATGAGCAGTTCTTC
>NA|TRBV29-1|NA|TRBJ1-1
CSGRGSNTEAFF
TGCAGTGGGAGAGGGAGTAACACTGAAGCTTTCTTT
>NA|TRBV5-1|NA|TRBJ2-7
CASSPRQLSYEQYF
TGCGCCAGCAGCCCGAGACAGTTATCCTACGAGCAGTACTTC
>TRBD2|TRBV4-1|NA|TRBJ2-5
CASSQVLAAQETQYF
TGCGCCAGCAGCCAAGTCCTAGCGGCTCAAGAGACCCAGTACTTC
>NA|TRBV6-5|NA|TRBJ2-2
CASSYSGTGELFF
TGTGCCAGCAGTTACTCTGGGACCGGGGAGCTGTTTTTT
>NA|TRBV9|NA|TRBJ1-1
CASSTHRGGLLNTEAFF
TGTGCCAGCAGCACTCACCGGGGGGGGCTGTTGAACACTGAAGCTTTCTTT
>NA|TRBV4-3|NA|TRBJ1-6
CASTASSYNSPLHF
TGCGCCAGCACTGCGAGCTCCTATAATTCACCCCTCCACTTT
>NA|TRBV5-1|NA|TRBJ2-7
CASSLRRSYEQYF
TGCGCCAGCAGCTTGCGGAGATCCTACGAGCAGTACTTC
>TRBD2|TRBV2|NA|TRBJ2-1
CASSHGLAGGNEQFF
TGTGCCAGCAGTCACGGACTAGCGGGGGGGAATGAGCAGTTCTTC
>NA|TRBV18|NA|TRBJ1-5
CASSPNPLWANQPQHF
TGTGCCAGCTCACCAAATCCCCTGTGGGCAAATCAGCCCCAGCATTTT
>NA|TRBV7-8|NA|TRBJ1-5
CASSLVDRSTSNQPQHF
TGTGCCAGCAGCTTAGTCGACAGAAGTACTAGCAATCAGCCCCAGCATTTT
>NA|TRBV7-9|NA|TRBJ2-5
CASSFGGYQETQYF
TGTGCCAGCAGCTTTGGGGGGTACCAAGAGACCCAGTACTTC
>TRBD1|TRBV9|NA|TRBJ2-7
CASSASTGGGYEQYF
TGTGCCAGCAGCGCCTCAACAGGGGGCGGCTACGAGCAGTACTTC
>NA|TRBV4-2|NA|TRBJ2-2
CASTSSTGYTGELFF
TGTGCCAGCACCTCCTCCACAGGCTACACCGGGGAGCTGTTTTTT
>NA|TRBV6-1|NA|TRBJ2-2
CASTGEDTGELFF
TGTGCCAGCACCGGAGAGGACACCGGGGAGCTGTTTTTT
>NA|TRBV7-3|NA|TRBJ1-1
CASSLSGKMNTEAFF
TGTGCCAGCAGCTTAAGTGGCAAGATGAACACTGAAGCTTTCTTT
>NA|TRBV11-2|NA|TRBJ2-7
CASSLFGGRSYEQYF
TGTGCCAGCAGCTTATTTGGGGGTCGCTCCTACGAGCAGTACTTC
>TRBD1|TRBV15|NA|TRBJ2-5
CATSGWPTGAKETQYF
TGTGCCACCAGCGGGTGGCCGACAGGGGCCAAGGAGACCCAGTACTTC
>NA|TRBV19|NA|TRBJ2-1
CASKNGDYNEQFF
TGTGCCAGTAAGAACGGGGACTACAATGAGCAGTTCTTC
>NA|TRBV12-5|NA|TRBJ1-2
CASGLRGANYGYTF
TGTGCTAGTGGTTTGCGGGGGGCTAACTATGGCTACACCTTC
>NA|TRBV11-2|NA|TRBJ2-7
CASSPSGEQYF
TGTGCCAGCAGCCCTTCGGGCGAGCAGTACTTC
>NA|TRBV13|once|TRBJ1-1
CASRLGPEAFF
TGTGCCAGCAGGCTCGGGCCTGAAGCTTTCTTT